This record concerns one T cell receptor beta chain sequence. Its target is not known. This entry comes from a study of T cells in localized non-small cell lung cancer. Study-level findings and limits: There was higher T cell clonality in uninvolved adjacent lung than in tumor, and it was highest there. Of the top 100 tumor clones, median roughly 60 were in adjacent lung, approximately 28 among its top 100.

Clones were read by immunoSEQ multiplex PCR, and TCRdb kept only the in-frame ones, dropping some. The sample contains roughly 48,000 clones, approximately 80% of which appear only once. This CDR3 has 17 residues. J was trimmed by 4 bases and V by 1 base; bases with no gene match: 8. Per germline, CDR1 SGDLS and CDR2 YYNGEE. The V call is TRBV9, the J call TRBJ2-3; TRBD2 aligns across 11 bases. This sample comprised peripheral blood, obtained before any cancer treatment. This TCR was sampled from a man aged 40 to 70 with stage I squamous cell lung carcinoma. The CDR3 spells CASSVPASGGRSDTQYF. CDR3 nucleotide sequence: TGTGCCAGCAGCGTACCGGCTAGCGGGGGGAGATCAGATACGCAGTATTTT.